The sequence of this T cell receptor (beta chain) was determined in a study of cytomegalovirus exposure and HLA in healthy donors. CDR3 length: 15 amino acids. Germline V gene lookup returns CDR1 SGDLS and CDR2 YYNGEE. V was clipped by 3 bases and J by 2 bases, with 15 bases between them. Sampled while nominally healthy, donors likely had unrecorded immune exposures. The PCR used 60 Vbeta and 13 Jbeta primers. Per the authors' pipeline: The authors later counted approximately 80 million unique TCR beta chains, 9 million to 14 million of them shared. Data came from immunoSEQ multiplex PCR; TCRdb stores just in-frame clones and leaves some out. V and J calls and clone size are as listed in that table; D and trimming were resolved from the DNA. The sample holds around 180,000 clones, roughly 74% seen once.

The chain joins TRBV9 to TRBJ2-7, with D possibly TRBD1 on 6 matching bases. This clonotype was sampled from a woman aged 30 to 39 in good health and CMV-seropositive. The sample taken for sequencing was PBMCs. The CDR3 region is CASSDRDGPTYEQYF. The CDR3 coding sequence is TGTGCCAGCAGCGACAGGGACGGCCCCACCTACGAGCAGTACTTC. Based on the CDR3 plus reference TRBV9 and TRBJ2-7, the full variable domain is DSGVTQTPKHLITATGQRVTLRCSPRSGDLSVYWYQQSLDQGLQFLIQYYNGEERAKGNILERFSAQQFPDLHSELNLSSLELGDSALYFCASSDRDGPTYEQYFGPGTRLTVT.